The following is a T cell receptor beta chain sequence with its context. As yet, its antigen is unknown. The sample comes from a study of somatic mutations in cytotoxic T cells in rheumatoid arthritis. Study-level points and caveats: Among around 71 patients, under 10 showed a largest CD8+ clone that surpassed 20% of CD8+ cells.

Germline CDR1 reads SGDLS; CDR2 reads YYNGEE. The ends were cut back, 4 bases at V and 1 base at J, with 14 bases in the middle. The CDR3 is 15 residues long. In the study's own analysis: Patient CD8+ clones larger than 1% rarely matched published virus-specific TCRB sequences. Generated by immunoSEQ multiplex PCR, the TCRdb table keeps only in-frame clones and is missing some. That table furnishes V, J and clone size, whereas the DNA furnished D and trimming. This repertoire shows 20,000 to 25,000 clones, 65% to 85% found once; its top ten account for 11%. Specimen: CD8+ T cells sorted from blood. The genes are TRBV9 and TRBJ1-1; D not certain. The sequence derives from an adult with rheumatoid arthritis. The CDR3 bases are TGTGCCAGCAGCCCAGGAGGAGGGAGGAACACTGAAGCTTTCTTT. It codes for CASSPGGGRNTEAFF.